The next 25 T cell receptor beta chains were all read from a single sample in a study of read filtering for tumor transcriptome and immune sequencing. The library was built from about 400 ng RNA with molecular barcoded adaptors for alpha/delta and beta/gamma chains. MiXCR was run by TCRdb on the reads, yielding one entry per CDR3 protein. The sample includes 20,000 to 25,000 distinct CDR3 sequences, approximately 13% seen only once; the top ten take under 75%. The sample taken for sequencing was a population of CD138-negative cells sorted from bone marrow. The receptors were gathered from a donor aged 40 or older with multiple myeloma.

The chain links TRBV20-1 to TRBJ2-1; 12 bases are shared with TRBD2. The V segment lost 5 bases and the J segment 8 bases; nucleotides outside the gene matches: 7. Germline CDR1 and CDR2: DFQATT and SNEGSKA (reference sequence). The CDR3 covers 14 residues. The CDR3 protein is CSAPTSGRSDEQFF. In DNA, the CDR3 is TGCAGTGCTCCTACTAGCGGGAGGTCTGATGAGCAGTTCTTC.

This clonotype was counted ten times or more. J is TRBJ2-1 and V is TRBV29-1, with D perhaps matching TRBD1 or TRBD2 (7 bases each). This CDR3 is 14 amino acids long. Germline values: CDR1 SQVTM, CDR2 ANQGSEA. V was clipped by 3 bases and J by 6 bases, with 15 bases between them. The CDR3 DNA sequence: TGCAGCGTTGAGTCGCAGGGGGGGTTCAATGAGCAGTTCTTC. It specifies CSVESQGGFNEQFF.

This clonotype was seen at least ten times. The CDR3 here is CASSSQNVNGYTF. The CDR3 nucleotides read TGTGCCAGCAGTTCCCAGAATGTAAATGGCTACACCTTC. The V gene is TRBV28, the J gene TRBJ1-2; D remains ambiguous. Germline-derived CDR1 and CDR2 are MDHEN and SYDVKM. Between the trimmed V and J ends, which lost 4 bases and 6 bases, there was a span of 12 bases. The CDR3 runs 13 residues.

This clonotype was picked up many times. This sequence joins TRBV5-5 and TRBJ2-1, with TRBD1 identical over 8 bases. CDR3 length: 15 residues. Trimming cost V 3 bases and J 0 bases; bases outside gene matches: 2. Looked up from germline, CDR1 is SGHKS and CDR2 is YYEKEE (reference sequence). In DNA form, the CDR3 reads TGTGCCAGCAGCTCCACAGGGGGCTCCTACAATGAGCAGTTCTTC. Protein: CASSSTGGSYNEQFF.

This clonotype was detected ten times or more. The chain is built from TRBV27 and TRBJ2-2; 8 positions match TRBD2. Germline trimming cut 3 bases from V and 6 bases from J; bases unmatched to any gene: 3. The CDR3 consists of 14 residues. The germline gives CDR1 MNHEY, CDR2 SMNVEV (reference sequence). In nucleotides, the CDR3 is TGTGCCAGCAGTTTTGGACTAGCTGCCGGGGAGCTGTTTTTT. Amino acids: CASSFGLAAGELFF.

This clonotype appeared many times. The CDR3 loop reads CSARELAEGPEQYF. In DNA, the CDR3 is TGCAGTGCTAGAGAACTAGCGGAGGGCCCCGAGCAGTACTTC. The chain has TRBV20-1 and TRBJ2-7, with 8 bases aligning to TRBD2. V lost 0 bases to trimming and J lost 6 bases; unmatched junction nucleotides: 7. Germline-derived CDR1 and CDR2 are DFQATT and SNEGSKA (reference sequence). This CDR3 region has 14 residues.

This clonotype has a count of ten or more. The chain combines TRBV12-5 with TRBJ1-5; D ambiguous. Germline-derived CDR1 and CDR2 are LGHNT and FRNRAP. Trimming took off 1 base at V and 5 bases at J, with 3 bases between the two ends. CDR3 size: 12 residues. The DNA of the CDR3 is TGTGCTAGTGGTTTGGACGATCAGCCCCAGCATTTT. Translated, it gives CASGLDDQPQHF.

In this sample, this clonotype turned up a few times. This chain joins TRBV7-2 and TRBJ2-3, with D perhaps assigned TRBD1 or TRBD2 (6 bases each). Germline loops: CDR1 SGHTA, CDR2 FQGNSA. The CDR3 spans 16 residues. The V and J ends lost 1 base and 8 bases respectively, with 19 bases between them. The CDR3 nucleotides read TGTGCCAGCAGCTTAGGAGGTAGCGGCTTACAGGGTACGCAGTATTTT. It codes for CASSLGGSGLQGTQYF.

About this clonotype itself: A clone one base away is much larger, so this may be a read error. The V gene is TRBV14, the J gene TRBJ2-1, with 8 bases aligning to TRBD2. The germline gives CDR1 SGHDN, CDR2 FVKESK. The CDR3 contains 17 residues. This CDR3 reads CASSQIAGRPSYNEQSF. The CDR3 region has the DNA TGTGCCAGCAGCCAGATAGCGGGACGGCCCTCCTACAATGAGCAGTCCTTC.

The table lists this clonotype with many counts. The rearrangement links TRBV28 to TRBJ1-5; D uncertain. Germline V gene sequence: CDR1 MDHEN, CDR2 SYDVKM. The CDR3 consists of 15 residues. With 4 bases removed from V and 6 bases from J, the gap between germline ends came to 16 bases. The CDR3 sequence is CASSSQDSVSQPQHF. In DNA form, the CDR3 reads TGTGCCAGCAGTTCACAAGACTCGGTGAGTCAGCCCCAGCATTTT.

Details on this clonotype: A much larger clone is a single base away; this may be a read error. The CDR3: CASSGAGAGFQPQHF. The DNA of the CDR3 is TGTGCCAGTAGTGGAGCCGGGGCAGGGTTTCAGCCCCAGCATTTT. The rearrangement joins TRBV19 to TRBJ1-5, with a weak D call TRBD1 (5 bases). This CDR3 contains 15 residues. Germline lookup yields CDR1 LNHDA and CDR2 SQIVND (reference sequence). V was trimmed by 5 bases and J by 6 bases, leaving 17 bases between them.

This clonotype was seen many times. CDR3 bases: TGCAGCGCTAGGACAGGGGACGCTAGCAATCAGCCCCAGCATTTT. This sequence encodes CSARTGDASNQPQHF. The chain is built from TRBV29-1 and TRBJ1-5; TRBD1 aligns across 9 bases. The V segment lost 7 bases and the J segment 0 bases; nucleotides outside the gene matches: 7. The CDR3 sequence is 15 residues long. Per the germline V gene, CDR1 is SQVTM and CDR2 is ANQGSEA.

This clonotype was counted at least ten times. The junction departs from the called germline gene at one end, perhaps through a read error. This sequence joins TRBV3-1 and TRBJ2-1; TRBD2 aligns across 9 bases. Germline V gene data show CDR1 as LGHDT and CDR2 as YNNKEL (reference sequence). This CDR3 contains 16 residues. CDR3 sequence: CASSQDPSGRSNGQFF. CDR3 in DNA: TGTGCCAGCAGCCAAGATCCAAGCGGGAGGAGCAATGGGCAGTTCTTC.

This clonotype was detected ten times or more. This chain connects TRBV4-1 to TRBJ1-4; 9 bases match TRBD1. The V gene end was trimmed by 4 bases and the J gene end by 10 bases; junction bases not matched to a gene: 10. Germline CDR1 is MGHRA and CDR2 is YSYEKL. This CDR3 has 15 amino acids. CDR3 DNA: TGCGCCAGCAGCCCTGGGGACAGGGATGGCGGAAAACTGTTTTTT. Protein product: CASSPGDRDGGKLFF.

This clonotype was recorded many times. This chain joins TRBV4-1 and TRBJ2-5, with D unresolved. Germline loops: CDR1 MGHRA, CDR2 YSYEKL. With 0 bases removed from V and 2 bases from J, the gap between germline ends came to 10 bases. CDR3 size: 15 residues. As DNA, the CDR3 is TGCGCCAGCAGCCAAGATAGGGCGGCACAAGAGACCCAGTACTTC. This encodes CASSQDRAAQETQYF.

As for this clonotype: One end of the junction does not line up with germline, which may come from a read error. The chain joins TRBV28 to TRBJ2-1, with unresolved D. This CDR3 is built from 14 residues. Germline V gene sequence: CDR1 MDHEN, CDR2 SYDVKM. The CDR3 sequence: CASSLQDVYNEQFF. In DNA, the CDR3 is TGTGCCAGCAGTTTACAAGACGTCTACAATGAGCAGTTTTTC.

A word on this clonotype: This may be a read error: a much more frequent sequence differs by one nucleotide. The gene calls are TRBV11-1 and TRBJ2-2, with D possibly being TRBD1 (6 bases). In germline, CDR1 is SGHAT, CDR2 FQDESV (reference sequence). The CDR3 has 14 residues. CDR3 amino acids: CASRGHANTGELLF. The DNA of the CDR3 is TGTGCCAGCAGGGGACACGCGAACACCGGGGAGCTGCTTTTT.

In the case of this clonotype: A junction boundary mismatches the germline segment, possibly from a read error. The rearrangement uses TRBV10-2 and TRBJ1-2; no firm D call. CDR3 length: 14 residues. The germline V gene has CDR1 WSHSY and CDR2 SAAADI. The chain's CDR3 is CASRDRSSVYGHTF. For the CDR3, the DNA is TGCGCCAGCAGAGATAGGTCATCGGTCTATGGCCACACCTTC.

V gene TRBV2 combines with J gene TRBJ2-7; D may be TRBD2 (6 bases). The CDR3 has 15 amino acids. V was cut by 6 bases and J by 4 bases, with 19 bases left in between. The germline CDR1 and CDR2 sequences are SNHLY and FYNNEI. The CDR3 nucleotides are TGTGCCAGCAGCCCCTCCGGGACTGGTATATACGAGCAGTACTTC. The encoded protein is CASSPSGTGIYEQYF.

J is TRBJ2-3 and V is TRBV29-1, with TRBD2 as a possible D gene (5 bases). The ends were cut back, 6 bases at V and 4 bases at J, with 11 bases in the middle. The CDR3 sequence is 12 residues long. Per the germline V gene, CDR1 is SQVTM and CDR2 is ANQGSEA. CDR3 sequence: CSVKEDPDTQYF. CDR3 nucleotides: TGCAGCGTCAAGGAGGACCCAGATACGCAGTATTTT.

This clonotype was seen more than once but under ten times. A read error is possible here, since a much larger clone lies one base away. CDR3 sequence: CASSKGQGAEVDEQYF. The CDR3 DNA is TGTGCCAGCAGCAAGGGACAGGGGGCTGAGGTCGATGAGCAGTACTTC. The chain joins TRBV3-1 to TRBJ2-7, with 12 bases that match TRBD1. J gave up 7 bases and V 5 bases, and 12 bases lay outside the gene matches. The CDR3 is 16 residues long. Germline values: CDR1 LGHDT, CDR2 YNNKEL (reference sequence).

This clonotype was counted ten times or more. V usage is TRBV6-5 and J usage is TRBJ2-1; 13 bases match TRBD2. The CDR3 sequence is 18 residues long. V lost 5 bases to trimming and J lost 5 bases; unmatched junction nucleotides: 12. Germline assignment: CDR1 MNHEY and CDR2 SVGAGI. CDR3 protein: CASSPVSLGLAGNNEQFF. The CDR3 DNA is TGTGCCAGCAGTCCCGTATCCTTGGGACTAGCGGGGAACAATGAGCAGTTCTTC.

The CDR3 bases are TGTGCCAGCAGCCCTCCCGCCTTGCCGGGAGAGCAGTACTTC. It codes for CASSPPALPGEQYF. The chain carries TRBV3-1 and TRBJ2-7; D perhaps matches TRBD2 (5 bases). The CDR3 has 14 amino acids. The V gene lost 4 bases and the J gene lost 7 bases, with 17 bases spanning the gap. Germline CDR1 LGHDT, CDR2 YNNKEL (reference sequence).

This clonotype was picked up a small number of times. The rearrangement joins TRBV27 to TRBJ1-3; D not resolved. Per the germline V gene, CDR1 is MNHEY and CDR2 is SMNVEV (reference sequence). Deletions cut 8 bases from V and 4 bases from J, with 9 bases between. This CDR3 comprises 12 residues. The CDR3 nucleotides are TGTGCCAGCTTTGGCCCAGGAAACACCATATATTTT. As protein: CASFGPGNTIYF.

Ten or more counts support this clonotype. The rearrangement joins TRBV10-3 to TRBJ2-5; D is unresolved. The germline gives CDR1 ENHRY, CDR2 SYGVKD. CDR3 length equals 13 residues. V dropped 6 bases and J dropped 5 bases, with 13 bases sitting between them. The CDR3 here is CAISPASVETQYF. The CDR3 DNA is TGTGCCATCAGCCCCGCCAGCGTGGAGACCCAGTACTTC.